This T cell receptor beta chain was sequenced during a study of blood T cell repertoires in COVID-19. Overall study: The United States, Italy and Spain were the sources of the acute and convalescent COVID-19 samples. PBMCs, B-cell-depleted T cells, or T cells provided the cDNA or gDNA that made up the material.

V was cut by 1 base and J by 2 bases, with 8 bases left in between. From germline, CDR1 is SGHDN and CDR2 FVKESK. The CDR3 totals 15 residues. In the study's own analysis: Reference gene primers were amplified, and this amplification served to estimate nucleated cell counts. The protocol was immunoSEQ multiplex PCR, while the TCRdb copy is restricted to in-frame clones and leaves out a portion. Clonal size and the V and J genes are those of that table, whereas D and trimming came from the DNA. In the table there are approximately 180,000 clones, 88% of which are singletons. The TCR was taken from a man aged 40-55 years with active or convalescent COVID-19. The V call is TRBV14, the J call TRBJ1-4, with D tentatively TRBD1 (5 bases). Sequencing used peripheral blood. The CDR3 sequence is CASSQVRGTNEKLFF. The DNA of the CDR3 is TGTGCCAGCAGCCAAGTTAGGGGCACTAATGAAAAACTGTTTTTT.